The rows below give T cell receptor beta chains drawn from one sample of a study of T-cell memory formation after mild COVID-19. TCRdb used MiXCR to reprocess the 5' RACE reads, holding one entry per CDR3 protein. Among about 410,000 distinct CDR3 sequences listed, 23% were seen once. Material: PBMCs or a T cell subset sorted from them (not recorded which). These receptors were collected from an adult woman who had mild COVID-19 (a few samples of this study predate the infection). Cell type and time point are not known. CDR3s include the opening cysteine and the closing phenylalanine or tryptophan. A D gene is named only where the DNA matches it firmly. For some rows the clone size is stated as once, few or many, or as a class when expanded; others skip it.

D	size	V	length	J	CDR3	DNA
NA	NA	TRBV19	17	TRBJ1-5	CASNPPSAQYSNQPQHF	TGTGCCAGCAATCCCCCCAGCGCTCAGTATAGCAATCAGCCCCAGCATTTT
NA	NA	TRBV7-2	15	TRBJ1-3	CASSLGGAGRNTIYF	TGTGCCAGCAGCTTGGGGGGCGCCGGGAGAAACACCATATATTTT
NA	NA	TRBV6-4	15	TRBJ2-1	CASSPQIWRGYEQFF	TGTGCCAGCAGCCCACAAATTTGGCGTGGGTATGAGCAGTTCTTC
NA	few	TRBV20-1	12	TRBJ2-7	CSARADLGEQYF	TGCAGTGCTAGGGCCGACCTCGGGGAGCAGTACTTC
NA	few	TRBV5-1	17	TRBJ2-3	CAISPRQVGEMTDTQYF	TGCGCCATCTCCCCACGACAGGTGGGTGAAATGACAGATACGCAGTATTTT
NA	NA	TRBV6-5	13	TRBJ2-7	CASRLDQTYEQYF	TGTGCCAGCAGACTGGACCAGACCTACGAGCAGTACTTC
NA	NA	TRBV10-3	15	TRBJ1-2	CAIIESADPNYGYTF	TGTGCCATCATTGAGTCGGCAGACCCTAACTATGGCTACACCTTC
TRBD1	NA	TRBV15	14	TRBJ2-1	CATTPGTDYNEQFF	TGTGCCACTACGCCCGGGACAGATTACAATGAGCAGTTCTTC
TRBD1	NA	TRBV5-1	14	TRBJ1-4	CASSNPTGDEKLFF	TGCGCCAGCAGCAACCCGACAGGGGATGAAAAACTGTTTTTT
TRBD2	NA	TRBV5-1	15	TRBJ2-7	CASSLAASGTYEQYF	TGCGCCAGCAGCTTGGCCGCTAGCGGGACCTACGAGCAGTACTTC
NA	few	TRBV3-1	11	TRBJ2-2	CASRAVGELFF	TGTGCCAGCAGGGCCGTCGGGGAGCTGTTTTTT
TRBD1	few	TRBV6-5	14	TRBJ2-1	CASRTGTAYNEQFF	TGTGCCAGCAGGACCGGGACAGCTTACAATGAGCAGTTCTTC
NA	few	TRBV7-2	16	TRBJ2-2	CASSLAAGLNTGELFF	TGTGCCAGCAGCTTAGCGGCGGGGCTGAACACCGGGGAGCTGTTTTTT
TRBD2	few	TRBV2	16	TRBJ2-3	CASSEGSGGITDTQYF	TGTGCCAGCAGTGAAGGTAGCGGGGGGATAACAGATACGCAGTATTTT
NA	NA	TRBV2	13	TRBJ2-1	CASTTGYDNEQFF	TGTGCCAGCACCACAGGCTACGACAATGAGCAGTTCTTC
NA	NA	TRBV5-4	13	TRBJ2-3	CASSLRAEDTQYF	TGTGCCAGCAGCTTGCGGGCTGAAGATACGCAGTATTTT
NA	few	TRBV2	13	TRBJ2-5	CASSESPGETQYF	TGTGCCAGCAGTGAGAGTCCGGGGGAGACCCAGTACTTC
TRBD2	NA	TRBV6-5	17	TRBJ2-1	CASSYRLAGSQPHEQFF	TGTGCCAGCAGTTACCGCCTAGCGGGGTCTCAACCACATGAGCAGTTCTTC
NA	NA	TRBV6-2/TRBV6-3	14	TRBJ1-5	CASREGRDNQPQHF	TGTGCCAGCAGGGAGGGGCGCGACAATCAGCCCCAGCATTTT
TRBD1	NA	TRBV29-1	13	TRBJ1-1	CSAEGGLDTEAFF	TGCAGCGCCGAAGGGGGCTTGGACACTGAAGCTTTCTTT
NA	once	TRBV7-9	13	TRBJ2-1	CASSWTNYNEQFF	TGTGCCAGCAGTTGGACTAACTACAATGAGCAGTTCTTC
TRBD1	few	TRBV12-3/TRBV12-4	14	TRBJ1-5	CASSLTGPDQPQHF	TGTGCCAGCAGCCTGACAGGGCCCGATCAGCCCCAGCATTTT
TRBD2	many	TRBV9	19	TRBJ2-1	CASSETGTRYFSSYNEQFF	TGTGCCAGCAGCGAAACCGGGACTAGATATTTCAGCTCCTACAATGAGCAGTTCTTC
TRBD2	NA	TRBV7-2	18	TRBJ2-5	CASSPRSAGVRAQETQYF	TGTGCCAGCAGCCCCCGTAGTGCGGGAGTAAGGGCCCAAGAGACCCAGTACTTC
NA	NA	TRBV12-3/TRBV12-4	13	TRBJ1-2	CASSLNLDGGYTF	TGTGCCAGCAGTTTAAACCTAGATGGTGGCTACACCTTC
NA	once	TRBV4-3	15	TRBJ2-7	CASTLTRTGDYEQYF	TGCGCCAGCACCCTAACAAGGACGGGGGACTACGAGCAGTACTTC
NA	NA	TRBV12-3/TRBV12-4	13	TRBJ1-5	CASSWGVVQPQHF	TGTGCCAGCAGTTGGGGTGTTGTTCAGCCCCAGCATTTT
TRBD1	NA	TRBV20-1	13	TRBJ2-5	CSAKQGARETQYF	TGCAGTGCTAAGCAGGGGGCGAGGGAGACCCAGTACTTC